Given below is one T cell receptor (beta chain) in context. Authors' methods: Quantification of nucleated cells was approximated via reference gene primer amplification. Repertoires were generated with immunoSEQ multiplex PCR, while TCRdb's copy carries only in-frame clones and drops some. For V, J and clone size, that table is used; D and trimming come from the DNA. This repertoire shows hundreds of thousands of clones, roughly 86% found once; its top ten account for approximately 8.1%. The trim removed 4 bases at V and 6 bases at J, leaving 8 bases unmatched. Germline V gives CDR1 SGHAT, CDR2 FQNNGV. The CDR3 totals 15 residues. The data originate from a study of blood T cell repertoires in COVID-19. Study-level background: Researchers got acute and convalescent COVID-19 samples from the United States, Italy and Spain. Sources were T cells, B-cell-depleted T cells, or PBMCs; the material itself was cDNA or gDNA.

The material sequenced was peripheral blood. The chain carries TRBV11-2 and TRBJ2-7, with TRBD1 matching 11 bases. The TCR comes from a woman aged 45 to 65 who had recovered from COVID-19. CDR3 DNA sequence: TGTGCCAGCAGCTACGGACAGGGGGCTTTTGCCGAGCAGTACTTC. It specifies CASSYGQGAFAEQYF.